This T cell receptor (beta chain) was recovered during a study of CD8 T cells in Susac syndrome. The study, taken as a whole, reports: In total CD8+ repertoires, some 16 Susac-specific public clones were found, and in CD8+ TEMRA repertoires, roughly five were found. TEMRA cells and active patients showed peak Susac CD8+ clonal expansion.

Germline values: CDR1 GTSNPN, CDR2 SVGIG (reference sequence). Trimming stripped 3 bases from V and 5 bases from J, with 14 bases between. CDR3 length: 14 amino acids. To note about this clonotype: The antigen is not known.

Reverse transcription of about 0.45 to 1 ug RNA was carried out with random hexamers. An immunoSEQ multiplex PCR generated amplified TCR beta CDR3 products spanning 54 Vbeta and 13 Jbeta. From the immunoSEQ multiplex PCR reads, TCRdb called clonotypes with MiXCR, one entry per CDR3 protein. The sample contains roughly 100,000 distinct CDR3 sequences, roughly 96% of which appear only once. All included Susac syndrome patients satisfied recently defined diagnostic criteria for definite or probable disease. This chain links TRBV30 with TRBJ1-5; D is possibly TRBD1 (6 bases). Material for sequencing was CD8+ T cells from PBMCs. This clonotype was sampled from a human donor with Susac syndrome. CDR3 sequence: CAWRDGTTDQPQHF. The DNA of the CDR3 is TGTGCCTGGAGGGACGGGACAACCGATCAGCCCCAGCATTTT.